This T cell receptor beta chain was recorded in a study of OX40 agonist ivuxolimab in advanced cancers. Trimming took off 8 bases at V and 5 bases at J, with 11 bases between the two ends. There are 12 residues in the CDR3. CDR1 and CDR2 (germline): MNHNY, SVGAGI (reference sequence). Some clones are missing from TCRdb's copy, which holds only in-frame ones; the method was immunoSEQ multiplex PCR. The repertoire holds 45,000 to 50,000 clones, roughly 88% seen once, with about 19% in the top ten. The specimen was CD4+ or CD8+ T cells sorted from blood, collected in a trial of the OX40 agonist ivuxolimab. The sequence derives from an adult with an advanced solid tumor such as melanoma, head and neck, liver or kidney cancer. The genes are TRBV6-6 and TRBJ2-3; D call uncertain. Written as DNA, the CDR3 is TGTGCCAGCGGTTGGGGTAAAGATACGCAGTATTTT. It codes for CASGWGKDTQYF.